Following are 27 T cell receptor beta chains from one sample sequenced in a study of blood T cell repertoires in COVID-19. TCRdb's table, derived via immunoSEQ multiplex PCR, lists solely in-frame clones and lacks some. The sample includes 310,000 or so clones, approximately 90% of them seen just once. The specimen sequenced was PBMCs or T cells enriched from blood (not recorded which). The receptors shown here come from a woman aged 25 to 39 who had recovered from COVID-19.

The chain links TRBV10-3 to TRBJ2-1; D might be TRBD1 (6 bases). This CDR3 is 13 amino acids long. V lost 0 bases to trimming and J lost 12 bases, with 12 bases between them. CDR1 is ENHRY, CDR2 SYGVKD, per germline. The CDR3 coding sequence is TGTGCCATCAGTGAGTCAAATTTGGGGGCGCAGTTCTTC. Translated, it gives CAISESNLGAQFF.

The V and J genes are TRBV7-2 and TRBJ2-5, with 8 bases aligning to TRBD1. V lost 2 bases, J lost 0 bases, and 11 bases stayed unmatched. This CDR3 contains 18 residues. CDR1 is SGHTA and CDR2 is FQGNSA in the germline V gene. CDR3 in DNA: TGTGCCAGCAGCTTAAACAGGGGGGCAGGCGGAAACCAAGAGACCCAGTACTTC. Translation: CASSLNRGAGGNQETQYF.

This clone turned up a few times. Written as DNA, the CDR3 is TGCGCCAGCAGCCCACCTCCAGCGGTCACCCACAATGAGCAGTTCTTC. Translation gives CASSPPPAVTHNEQFF. The chain is built from TRBV4-1 and TRBJ2-1; perhaps TRBD2 as D (5 bases). Germline V gene data show CDR1 as MGHRA and CDR2 as YSYEKL. V was pared by 4 bases and J by 5 bases, with 18 bases between. The CDR3 runs to 16 residues.

The V gene is TRBV10-3, the J gene TRBJ2-3; 8 bases are a match to TRBD2. The CDR3 sequence is 16 residues long. Losses at the gene ends were 6 bases for V and 2 bases for J; bases not matched to a gene: 10. Germline CDR1 reads ENHRY; CDR2 reads SYGVKD. This chain's CDR3 is CAISPAGSGVTDTQYF. The CDR3 region has the DNA TGTGCCATCAGCCCAGCGGGTAGCGGGGTCACAGATACGCAGTATTTT.

The V gene is TRBV19, the J gene TRBJ2-7; 14 bases map to TRBD2. This CDR3 comprises 16 residues. V was pared by 4 bases and J by 4 bases, with 6 bases of the junction left unmatched. Germline CDR1 and CDR2: LNHDA and SQIVND (reference sequence). CDR3 loop: CASSTRLAGGPYEQYF. The CDR3 region has the DNA TGTGCCAGTAGTACAAGACTAGCGGGAGGGCCATACGAGCAGTACTTC. The complete variable domain, with remaining parts taken from reference TRBV19 and TRBJ2-7, reads DGGITQSPKYLFRKEGQNVTLSCEQNLNHDAMYWYRQDPGQGLRLIYYSQIVNDFQKGDIAEGYSVSREKKESFPLTVTSAQKNPTAFYLCASSTRLAGGPYEQYFGPGTRLTVT.

The chain combines TRBV19 with TRBJ2-2; 8 bases line up with TRBD1. CDR1 and CDR2 (germline): LNHDA, SQIVND (reference sequence). This CDR3 is 16 amino acids long. J was trimmed by 4 bases and V by 3 bases; bases with no gene match: 7. CDR3 nucleotides: TGTGCCAGTAGTATCTCAGGGGGCCTCTTCACCGGGGAGCTGTTTTTT. Amino acids: CASSISGGLFTGELFF.

The chain recombines TRBV2 with TRBJ2-1, with TRBD2 matching over 13 bases. V dropped 6 bases and J dropped 9; count of bases not matched to a gene: 8. CDR3 length: 15 amino acids. Germline V gives CDR1 SNHLY, CDR2 FYNNEI. The CDR3 DNA reads TGTGCCAGCAGGGTACTAGCGGGAGGGCCTGGTGAGCAGTTCTTC. It yields the protein CASRVLAGGPGEQFF.

The rearrangement uses TRBV11-2 and TRBJ2-2; D is perhaps TRBD2 (6 bases). Per the germline V gene, CDR1 is SGHAT and CDR2 is FQNNGV. Deletions cut 6 bases from V and 3 bases from J, with 14 bases between. This CDR3 comprises 15 residues. The CDR3: CASRQPGLYTGELFF. CDR3 DNA: TGTGCCAGCAGGCAGCCGGGACTTTACACCGGGGAGCTGTTTTTT.

In this sample, this clone turned up once. This sequence joins TRBV30 and TRBJ1-4, with D tentatively TRBD1 (6 bases). The CDR3 contains 13 residues. The V and J ends lost 5 bases and 4 bases respectively, with 11 bases between them. The germline V gene has CDR1 GTSNPN and CDR2 SVGIG (reference sequence). CDR3 amino acids: CAWGGQINEKLFF. CDR3 DNA sequence: TGTGCCTGGGGCGGACAGATTAATGAAAAACTGTTTTTT. Filled out from reference TRBV30 and TRBJ1-4, the complete variable domain reads SQTIHQWPATLVQPVGSPLSLECTVEGTSNPNLYWYRQAAGRGLQLLFYSVGIGQISSEVPQNLSASRPQDRQFILSSKKLLLSDSGFYLCAWGGQINEKLFFGSGTQLSVL.

This rearrangement joins TRBV28 to TRBJ1-2; 9 bases are shared with TRBD1. The germline gives CDR1 MDHEN, CDR2 SYDVKM. The junction had 6 bases not matched to a gene; V was cut back by 9 bases and J by 4 bases. The CDR3 extends over 13 amino acids. CDR3 sequence: CASQTGGIYGYTF. Written as DNA, the CDR3 is TGTGCCAGTCAGACAGGGGGGATCTATGGCTACACCTTC.

The rearrangement links TRBV28 to TRBJ1-2; TRBD1 matches 7 bases. The germline V gene encodes CDR1 MDHEN and CDR2 SYDVKM. The CDR3 spans 15 residues. Trimming cost V 4 bases and J 6 bases; bases outside gene matches: 11. CDR3 bases: TGTGCCAGCAGTTCCTTCGAGACAGGGAACGATGGCTACACCTTC. Translating it yields CASSSFETGNDGYTF.

The chain recombines TRBV19 with TRBJ2-5; 8 positions agree with TRBD1. CDR1 LNHDA and CDR2 SQIVND come from the germline V gene (reference sequence). CDR3 length: 15 amino acids. The ends lost 2 bases at V and 4 bases at J; junction bases unmatched: 6. CDR3 nucleotide sequence: TGTGCCAGTAGTATAATGACAGGGGATCGAGAGACCCAGTACTTC. Protein sequence: CASSIMTGDRETQYF.

The chain carries TRBV28 and TRBJ2-3; the D is unclear. V lost 1 base and J 1 base, leaving 3 bases between the germline ends. Germline V gives CDR1 MDHEN, CDR2 SYDVKM. This CDR3 region has 13 residues. This CDR3 reads CASSLLGTDTQYF. Written as DNA, the CDR3 is TGTGCCAGCAGTTTATTAGGCACAGATACGCAGTATTTT.

The chain carries TRBV3-1 (or the pseudogene TRBV3-2) and TRBJ2-7, with 11 positions matching TRBD2. After removal of 0 bases from V and 7 bases from J, the junction contained 8 bases not matched to a gene. There are 16 residues in the CDR3. Looked up from germline, CDR1 is LGHDT and CDR2 is YNNKEL (reference sequence). CDR3 nucleotides: TGTGCCAGCAGCCAAGATAATAGCGGGAGGGCCTGGGAGCAGTACTTC. It codes for CASSQDNSGRAWEQYF.

The chain uses TRBV5-5 and TRBJ2-7, with 10 positions matching TRBD2. V gave up 2 bases and J gave up 3 bases; unmatched junction bases: 8. Germline V CDR1 and CDR2: SGHKS, YYEKEE (reference sequence). The CDR3 has 16 amino acids. The CDR3 DNA follows: TGTGCCAGCAGCTTCGGGCCCGGGACTAGCGTCTACGAGCAGTACTTC. Translating gives CASSFGPGTSVYEQYF.

This chain uses TRBV5-6 with TRBJ2-3; the D gene is possibly TRBD2 (6 bases). V lost 0 bases to trimming and J lost 11 bases, with 13 bases between them. The CDR3 has 13 residues. Germline V gene lookup returns CDR1 SGHDT and CDR2 YYEEEE. The CDR3 nucleotides read TGTGCCAGCAGCTTGGATAGGAGGGACGAGCAGTATTTT. It codes for CASSLDRRDEQYF.

The chain joins TRBV28 to TRBJ1-6; 8 bases agree with TRBD1. In germline, CDR1 is MDHEN, CDR2 SYDVKM. This CDR3 has 17 residues. Germline trimming cut 4 bases from V and 4 bases from J; bases unmatched to any gene: 9. The CDR3 DNA follows: TGTGCCAGCAGTTCACCCTCCGGGACAGGATATAATTCACCCCTCCACTTT. It translates to CASSSPSGTGYNSPLHF.

The CDR3, as DNA: TGTGCCAGCAGCGTAGACAGAGGCCTACGATCGGGCTATGGCTACACCTTC. Translation: CASSVDRGLRSGYGYTF. The gene calls are TRBV5-6 and TRBJ1-2; TRBD1 is a possible D gene (5 bases). This CDR3 spans 17 amino acids. CDR1 is SGHDT, CDR2 YYEEEE, per germline. V shed 4 bases and J shed 4 bases, with 23 bases lying between them.

The chain uses TRBV21-1 and TRBJ2-1; the table's D call of TRBD2 was not tested on the DNA. TRBV21-1 counts as a pseudogene. The length of the CDR3 is 17 residues. The CDR3 DNA follows: TGTGCCAGCAGCCCCCGGGTAGCCGGGAACTCCTACAATGAGCAGTTCTTC. This translates into CASSPRVAGNSYNEQFF.

The V and J genes are TRBV3-1 (or the pseudogene TRBV3-2) and TRBJ2-1; D might be TRBD2 (6 bases). The V end lost 4 bases, the J end lost 4 bases, and 17 bases lay between the germline ends. The germline V gene has CDR1 LGHDT and CDR2 YNNKEL (reference sequence). CDR3 length equals 16 residues. CDR3 region: CASSPAGRRVYNEQFF. In DNA form, the CDR3 reads TGTGCCAGCAGCCCCGCCGGGAGACGGGTGTACAATGAGCAGTTCTTC.

This clone was picked up one time. The chain recombines TRBV28 with TRBJ2-1, with 14 bases lining up with TRBD2. Germline V gene lookup returns CDR1 MDHEN and CDR2 SYDVKM. This CDR3 has 21 amino acids. After removal of 5 bases from V and 4 bases from J, the junction contained 19 bases not matched to a gene. CDR3 residues: CASSPSPGLAGGHARYNEQFF. The CDR3 coding sequence is TGTGCCAGCAGTCCCTCCCCCGGACTAGCGGGAGGTCATGCGCGGTACAATGAGCAGTTCTTC. Complete variable domain (other parts from reference TRBV28 and TRBJ2-1): DVKVTQSSRYLVKRTGEKVFLECVQDMDHENMFWYRQDPGLGLRLIYFSYDVKMKEKGDIPEGYSVSREKKERFSLILESASTNQTSMYLCASSPSPGLAGGHARYNEQFFGPGTRLTVL.

The chain carries TRBV3-1 (or the pseudogene TRBV3-2) and TRBJ2-5, with 12 bases that match TRBD2. V dropped 0 bases and J dropped 2; count of bases not matched to a gene: 4. Per germline, CDR1 LGHDT and CDR2 YNNKEL (reference sequence). This CDR3 contains 17 residues. CDR3 in DNA: TGTGCCAGCAGCCAAGAAGGGACTAGCGGGCCTCAAGAGACCCAGTACTTC. Translating it yields CASSQEGTSGPQETQYF.

The chain employs TRBV10-3 and TRBJ1-2, with 8 bases aligning to TRBD1. From germline, CDR1 is ENHRY and CDR2 SYGVKD. This CDR3 is 13 amino acids long. Germline trimming cut 6 bases from V and 6 bases from J; bases unmatched to any gene: 6. Here the CDR3 DNA reads TGTGCCATCAGGCAGGGGGCAGAAGATGGCTACACCTTC. Translation gives CAIRQGAEDGYTF.

This rearrangement joins TRBV4-3 to TRBJ1-2, with unresolved D. CDR1 is LGHNA and CDR2 is YSLEER in the germline V gene. The CDR3 totals 16 residues. V was pared by 4 bases and J by 4 bases, with 19 bases between. CDR3 sequence (DNA): TGCGCCAGCAGCCCCCACACTCGAGGAACTTTCTATGGCTACACCTTC. The encoded protein is CASSPHTRGTFYGYTF.

V gene TRBV2 combines with J gene TRBJ2-2, with D maybe TRBD2 (6 bases). Germline CDR1 SNHLY, CDR2 FYNNEI. The length of the CDR3 is 15 residues. With 2 bases removed from V and 1 base from J, the gap between germline ends came to 8 bases. The CDR3: CASSESGLNTGELFF. The CDR3 DNA reads TGTGCCAGCAGTGAAAGCGGGCTGAACACCGGGGAGCTGTTTTTT.

The gene calls are TRBV2 and TRBJ2-2, with 10 nucleotides matching TRBD1. The junction had 10 bases not matched to a gene; V was cut back by 2 bases and J by 4 bases. Germline CDR1 and CDR2: SNHLY and FYNNEI. This CDR3 has 18 amino acids. DNA of the CDR3: TGTGCCAGCAGTGAACCGGGACAGGGGCTAATGGGCACCGGGGAGCTGTTTTTT. Translated: CASSEPGQGLMGTGELFF. Filled out from reference TRBV2 and TRBJ2-2, the complete variable domain reads EPEVTQTPSHQVTQMGQEVILRCVPISNHLYFYWYRQILGQKVEFLVSFYNNEISEKSEIFDDQFSVERPDGSNFTLKIRSTKLEDSAMYFCASSEPGQGLMGTGELFFGEGSRLTVL.

The V call is TRBV6-5, the J call TRBJ2-5, with 7 positions matching TRBD1. V trimming: 4 bases; J trimming: 4 bases; junction bases outside the gene matches: 6. Germline V gives CDR1 MNHEY, CDR2 SVGAGI. The CDR3 is 14 residues long. The CDR3 reads CASSFTQGIETQYF. The CDR3 DNA follows: TGTGCCAGCAGTTTCACACAGGGGATAGAGACCCAGTACTTC.